Shown below are 8 T cell receptor beta chains from a single sample sequenced in a study of blood T cells in healthy people across ages (dated by TCRdb to between 2014 and 2017). Library preparation employed 5' RACE. The instrument was an Illumina HiSeq 2500. A second PCR of roughly 6 to 11 cycles was run with a J-beta primer mix and a sample-barcoded 5' primer. The public reads were run again by TCRdb, first through fastp at Q25 and then through MiXCR, and only productive beta chains were kept. All rows with the same CDR3 protein become a single entry with the most common DNA and genes. The sample table holds roughly 1.7 million distinct CDR3 sequences, of which about 35% were seen once. 11% of the sample is taken by the ten largest. Sequenced: blood. These receptors were collected from a woman in her twenties or thirties in good health.

This clonotype was seen repeatedly, ten times or more. The chain uses TRBV6-2 or TRBV6-3 and TRBJ2-5, with D perhaps matching TRBD1 or TRBD2 (5 bases each). CDR1 is MNHEY, CDR2 SVGEGT, per germline. Deletions cut 5 bases from V and 1 base from J, with 14 bases between. The CDR3 consists of 15 residues. CDR3 in amino acids: CASSQGWDRQETQYF. CDR3 coding DNA: TGTGCCAGCAGTCAAGGTTGGGACCGCCAAGAGACCCAGTACTTC.

This clonotype was seen ten or more times. The chain employs TRBV12-3 or TRBV12-4 and TRBJ2-3; D call uncertain. Deletions cut 8 bases from V and 3 bases from J, with 6 bases between. The CDR3 consists of 11 residues. The CDR3 region is CASLRTDTQYF. DNA for the CDR3: TGTGCCAGCCTCCGAACAGATACGCAGTATTTT.

V is TRBV5-1 and J is TRBJ2-2; TRBD2 matches at 13 bases. The germline gives CDR1 SGHRS, CDR2 YFSETQ. The CDR3 is 18 amino acids. V lost 5 bases to trimming and J lost 3 bases; unmatched junction nucleotides: 10. CDR3 nucleotides: TGCGCCAGCAGTTTCGGACTAGCGGGAGCTGAGTACACCGGGGAGCTGTTTTTT. The encoded protein is CASSFGLAGAEYTGELFF.

The rearrangement uses TRBV5-1 and TRBJ2-1; a weak D match, TRBD1 (6 bases). The CDR3 extends over 16 amino acids. V dropped 3 bases and J dropped 7 bases, with 20 bases sitting between them. CDR1 and CDR2 (germline): SGHRS, YFSETQ. The CDR3 bases are TGCGCCAGCAGCTCACCCCCGGGACATCTTGGGAATGAGCAGTTCTTC. It translates to CASSSPPGHLGNEQFF.

This clonotype was counted only a few times. The rearrangement uses TRBV29-1 and TRBJ2-3; the D is unclear. The CDR3 totals 14 residues. Germline assignment: CDR1 SQVTM and CDR2 ANQGSEA. V lost 2 bases, J lost 1 base, and 10 bases lay in between. The CDR3 DNA is TGCAGCGTTGAATCGAGGCACCGCACAGATACGCAGTATTTT. This translates into CSVESRHRTDTQYF.

The chain combines TRBV3-1 with TRBJ2-4; maybe TRBD1 (5 bases). The CDR3 covers 18 residues. V was shortened by 3 bases and J by 0 bases, with 18 bases between the two germline ends. Germline V gene sequence: CDR1 LGHDT, CDR2 YNNKEL (reference sequence). The CDR3 reads CASSQLTIQVGAKNIQYF. CDR3 DNA sequence: TGTGCCAGCAGCCAGCTAACCATACAGGTTGGAGCCAAAAACATTCAGTACTTC.

CDR3 coding DNA: TGTGCCAGCAGCTTCCGCCCCGGGGGCCCTAAAACTGAAGCTTTCTTT. It codes for CASSFRPGGPKTEAFF. This chain connects TRBV7-2 to TRBJ1-1; possible D gene TRBD1, 6 bases. This CDR3 has 16 amino acids. Germline V gene lookup returns CDR1 SGHTA and CDR2 FQGNSA. V was clipped by 3 bases and J by 5 bases, with 19 bases between them.

This clonotype was detected only a few times. The chain uses TRBV2 and TRBJ2-1; D is unresolved. V dropped 2 bases and J dropped 0 bases, with 11 bases sitting between them. The CDR3 loop spans 16 amino acids. Germline CDR1 SNHLY, CDR2 FYNNEI. CDR3 sequence reads: CASSESFPSSYNEQFF. The CDR3, as DNA: TGTGCCAGCAGTGAATCTTTTCCGAGCTCCTACAATGAGCAGTTCTTC.